The 22 T cell receptor beta chains reported below all come from one sample, sequenced in a study of T-cell reconstitution after alpha-beta-depleted transplantation in children (dated by TCRdb to 2016 to 2017). The library was obtained by PCR. This sample was sequenced with an Illumina HiSeq 2500. TCR library preparation used molecular barcoding, with unique molecular identifiers applied to normalize quantification of the TCRbeta repertoire. TCRdb passed the public sequencing reads through fastp at Q25 and MiXCR, retaining productive beta sequences. One record per CDR3 amino acid sequence lists the most common genes and DNA. The sample yields a few hundred thousand distinct CDR3 sequences; around 10% were counted once. The ten largest clones capture roughly 2.5% of the sample. The material was PBMCs from the stem cell graft donor, obtained from the stem cell graft. These receptor sequences come from a human donor who donated a stem cell graft to a child with acute lymphoblastic leukemia.

A few counts support this clonotype. The CDR3 DNA follows: TGTGTATGTGCAGGGTTGGGCCACGAGCAGTACTTC. It codes for CVCAGLGHEQYF. This rearrangement joins TRBV28 to TRBJ2-7; TRBD1 is a possible D gene (5 bases). The CDR3 is 12 residues long. CDR1 MDHEN and CDR2 SYDVKM come from the germline V gene.

The V call is TRBV30, the J call TRBJ1-2; D gene unclear. This CDR3 region has 12 residues. Per the germline V gene, CDR1 is GTSNPN and CDR2 is SVGIG (reference sequence). Trimming took off 2 bases at V and 8 bases at J, with 12 bases between the two ends. The CDR3, as DNA: TGTGCCTGGAGTCTCATAGGGAGCGGCTACACCTTC. It codes for CAWSLIGSGYTF.

This clonotype was observed a handful of times. V is TRBV6-1 and J is TRBJ2-2; the D is unclear. Germline lookup yields CDR1 MNHNS and CDR2 SASEGT. Trimming pared 3 bases from V and 4 bases from J, leaving 6 bases between. The length of the CDR3 is 13 residues. CDR3 sequence (DNA): TGTGCCAGCAGTGATTCGGGCACCGGGGAGCTGTTTTTT. Its protein product is CASSDSGTGELFF.

This clonotype was detected only a few times. This chain connects TRBV27 to TRBJ2-7; D unclear. There are 12 residues in the CDR3. The germline V gene has CDR1 MNHEY and CDR2 SMNVEV (reference sequence). V lost 4 bases, J lost 6 bases, and 10 bases lay in between. In DNA, the CDR3 is TGTGCCAGCAGTTCCCGGACGGGCGAGCAGTACTTC. Its protein is CASSSRTGEQYF.

This clonotype has a count of ten or more. V and J are TRBV7-2 and TRBJ2-1, with D perhaps matching TRBD2 (6 bases). Germline CDR1 reads SGHTA; CDR2 reads FQGNSA. Trimming took off 4 bases at V and 3 bases at J, with 13 bases between the two ends. The CDR3 length is 15 residues. The CDR3 coding sequence is TGTGCCAGCAGCTCCGGCCGGGACTTCTACAATGAGCAGTTCTTC. As protein: CASSSGRDFYNEQFF.

This clonotype was observed a few times. The chain combines TRBV6-2 or TRBV6-3 with TRBJ2-5; possibly TRBD1 for D (6 bases). Germline CDR1 and CDR2: MNHEY and SVGEGT. The ends were cut back, 5 bases at V and 4 bases at J, with 14 bases in the middle. The CDR3 contains 14 residues. The CDR3, as DNA: TGTGCCAGCAGTACCCCAGGGGTCCGAGAGACCCAGTACTTC. Protein product: CASSTPGVRETQYF.

This clonotype was picked up a small number of times. The chain is built from TRBV4-1 and TRBJ2-7; 9 positions agree with TRBD1. J gave up 1 base and V 1 base, and 5 bases lay outside the gene matches. Germline V CDR1 and CDR2: MGHRA, YSYEKL. There are 16 residues in the CDR3. The CDR3 sequence: CASSQGTGTGSYEQYF. CDR3 coding DNA: TGCGCCAGCAGCCAAGGGACCGGGACAGGGTCCTACGAGCAGTACTTC.

This clonotype was observed many times. The chain recombines TRBV27 with TRBJ1-5; no clear D gene. The germline gives CDR1 MNHEY, CDR2 SMNVEV (reference sequence). This CDR3 comprises 12 residues. V was clipped by 6 bases and J by 4 bases, with 7 bases between them. This chain's CDR3 is CASRGGNQPQHF. Written as DNA, the CDR3 is TGTGCCAGCAGGGGTGGGAATCAGCCCCAGCATTTT.

CDR3 DNA: TGCAGTGCTAGAAAGGACCCCGTGGAGACCCAGTACTTC. The encoded protein is CSARKDPVETQYF. The chain has TRBV20-1 and TRBJ2-5; D is ambiguous. V lost 2 bases and J lost 5, with 12 bases in between. Germline values: CDR1 DFQATT, CDR2 SNEGSKA (reference sequence). The CDR3 totals 13 residues.

V is TRBV14 and J is TRBJ2-3; D might be TRBD2 (5 bases). With 3 bases removed from V and 2 bases from J, the gap between germline ends came to 15 bases. The CDR3 has 16 residues. Germline-derived CDR1 and CDR2 are SGHDN and FVKESK. This chain's CDR3 is CASSHGLRGTTDTQYF. DNA for the CDR3: TGTGCCAGCAGCCATGGACTTCGGGGAACCACAGATACGCAGTATTTT.

This clonotype was observed at least ten times. The rearrangement uses TRBV4-2 and TRBJ2-3, with no clear D. CDR1 and CDR2 from the germline V gene are LGHNA and YNFKEQ. Deletions cut 6 bases from V and 2 bases from J, with 21 bases between. This CDR3 has 17 residues. CDR3 coding DNA: TGTGCCAGCAGGCGTAATCCCCCGTCAGGTAACACAGATACGCAGTATTTT. Its protein product is CASRRNPPSGNTDTQYF.

Details on this clonotype: Given a far larger clone just one base away, this is likely a sequencing read error. This rearrangement joins TRBV7-2 to TRBJ2-3; D gene ambiguous. Germline CDR1 is SGHTA and CDR2 is FQGNSA. CDR3 length: 12 residues. The CDR3 sequence is CASSFSPDRQYF. In DNA, the CDR3 is TGTGCCAGCAGCTTTTCTCCAGATAGGCAGTATTTT.

In this sample, this clonotype turned up a few times. The chain combines TRBV12-3 or TRBV12-4 with TRBJ2-4, with 9 bases matching TRBD2. This CDR3 comprises 16 residues. J lost 6 bases, V lost 4 bases, and 10 bases had no gene match. CDR3: CASSYGSPGLANIQYF. For the CDR3, the DNA is TGTGCCAGCAGTTACGGGTCTCCGGGACTAGCAAACATTCAGTACTTC.

This clonotype was recorded at least ten times. V and J are TRBV9 and TRBJ1-6; no definite D call. The V end was cut by 1 base, the J end by 9 bases, with 8 bases between. The CDR3 extends over 13 amino acids. Germline values: CDR1 SGDLS, CDR2 YYNGEE. CDR3 loop: CASSVQEGSPLHF. The CDR3 DNA reads TGTGCCAGCAGCGTACAGGAGGGTTCACCCCTCCACTTT.

The genes are TRBV30 and TRBJ2-3; TRBD2 matches at 7 bases. The CDR3 runs to 16 residues. V lost 0 bases, J lost 2 bases, and 8 bases stayed unmatched. CDR1 is GTSNPN and CDR2 is SVGIG in the germline V gene (reference sequence). The CDR3 is CAWSVLWGGPTDTQYF. CDR3 nucleotides: TGTGCCTGGAGTGTATTGTGGGGGGGTCCCACAGATACGCAGTATTTT.

CDR3 nucleotide sequence: TGCGCCAGCAGCGGGACTAGCGGGATGGGTGCCAATGAGCAGTTCTTC. This translates into CASSGTSGMGANEQFF. The chain recombines TRBV5-1 with TRBJ2-1, with TRBD2 matching 13 bases. Germline CDR1 is SGHRS and CDR2 is YFSETQ. V shed 4 bases and J 6 bases; nucleotides not matched to a gene: 7. CDR3 length: 16 residues.

The sample holds a few counts of this clonotype. This sequence joins TRBV4-1 and TRBJ2-7; D is possibly TRBD1 (6 bases). Trimming stripped 1 base from V and 0 bases from J, with 7 bases between. The CDR3 contains 14 residues. CDR1 MGHRA and CDR2 YSYEKL come from the germline V gene. DNA of the CDR3: TGCGCCAGCAGCCAAGGGGACAACTCCTACGAGCAGTACTTC. Encoded protein: CASSQGDNSYEQYF.

This clonotype was picked up a small number of times. V gene TRBV2 combines with J gene TRBJ1-1; 7 bases are shared with TRBD1. Germline V CDR1 and CDR2: SNHLY, FYNNEI. V gave up 8 bases and J gave up 0 bases; unmatched junction bases: 3. The CDR3 loop spans 13 amino acids. The CDR3 region is CASPGGMNTEAFF. DNA of the CDR3: TGTGCCAGCCCAGGGGGGATGAACACTGAAGCTTTCTTT.

This clonotype was seen ten or more times. The rearrangement joins TRBV30 to TRBJ2-3, with a weak D call TRBD2 (6 bases). This CDR3 comprises 15 residues. From germline, CDR1 is GTSNPN and CDR2 SVGIG (reference sequence). The V end lost 3 bases, the J end lost 0 bases, and 13 bases lay between the germline ends. In DNA, the CDR3 is TGTGCCTGGAGCCTACGGGACTGGAGCACAGATACGCAGTATTTT. Translation gives CAWSLRDWSTDTQYF.

About this clonotype itself: An end of the junction does not agree with germline; a read error may underlie this. The V and J genes are TRBV20-1 and TRBJ2-1; 8 bases fit TRBD2. From germline, CDR1 is DFQATT and CDR2 SNEGSKA (reference sequence). The CDR3 has 16 amino acids. The CDR3 loop is CSARVTGTRYYHEQFF. Written as DNA, the CDR3 is TGCAGTGCTAGAGTTACCGGGACTAGGTACTACCATGAGCAGTTCTTC.

This clonotype turned up a few times. V is TRBV5-1 and J is TRBJ1-2; TRBD1 agrees at 8 bases. This CDR3 comprises 15 residues. Germline V gene data show CDR1 as SGHRS and CDR2 as YFSETQ. With V trimmed by 6 bases and J by 6 bases, 13 bases remained unmatched. The CDR3 protein is CASKALAGGVDGYTF. CDR3 coding DNA: TGCGCCAGCAAAGCGTTAGCAGGGGGCGTCGATGGCTACACCTTC.

This clonotype was seen many times. V is TRBV12-3 or TRBV12-4 and J is TRBJ2-3; the D gene is possibly TRBD2 (5 bases). The CDR3 consists of 15 residues. The V and J ends lost 5 bases and 1 base respectively, with 13 bases between them. Here the CDR3 reads CASSLRSGGTDTQYF. The DNA of the CDR3 is TGTGCCAGCAGTCTACGGTCCGGGGGCACAGATACGCAGTATTTT.